A selection of T cell receptor beta chains follows, all from one sample in a study of beta chain features in type 1 diabetes. Profiled with immunoSEQ multiplex PCR; TCRdb holds only in-frame clones, not every one. Among some 120,000 clones listed, roughly a sixth were seen once. Sequencing input: central memory CD4+ T cells from blood. The receptor source for this set is a man aged 18 to 30 with type 1 diabetes. Each CDR3 is given with its conserved first and last residue. The D gene is left open where the match is weak. Some rows have no size entry. The others give once, few or many, or a class for an expanded clone.

v_gene,j_gene,abundance,d_gene,CDR3nt,CDR3aa
TRBV25-1,TRBJ2-3,NA,TRBD2,TGTGCCAGCAGTGCCGCATTAGCGGGAGGGCCTACAGATACGCAGTATTTT,CASSAALAGGPTDTQYF
TRBV20-1,TRBJ2-1,few,TRBD1,TGCAGTGCTGGGACAGGGACCCGGCAGTTCTTC,CSAGTGTRQFF
TRBV7-2,TRBJ2-7,few,NA,TGTGCCAGCAGCTTAAAAACCGACTACGAGCAGTACTTC,CASSLKTDYEQYF
TRBV15,TRBJ2-5,few,NA,TGTGCCACCAGCAGAGTCTACGGTCGGTTCCAAGAGACCCAGTACTTC,CATSRVYGRFQETQYF
TRBV5-8,TRBJ2-3,NA,NA,TGTGCCAGCAGCTTAGATAGATTCACAGATACGCAGTATTTT,CASSLDRFTDTQYF
TRBV2,TRBJ2-7,few,NA,TGTGCCAGCAGGGCGGACATCACCTACGAGCAGTACTTC,CASRADITYEQYF
TRBV9,TRBJ2-7,NA,TRBD1,TGTGCCAGCAGCCCGGACAGGGGCGAGCAGTACTTC,CASSPDRGEQYF
TRBV29-1,TRBJ2-7,few,TRBD2,TGCAGCGTTGAAGATGGGACTAGCGGAGGGGACGAGCAGTACTTC,CSVEDGTSGGDEQYF
TRBV5-1,TRBJ2-1,few,NA,TGCGCCAGCTCTTCGGGCCCGGACAATGAGCAGTTCTTC,CASSSGPDNEQFF
TRBV11-1,TRBJ2-5,NA,NA,TGTGCCAGCAGCTTATCGGGTCCCCAAGAGACCCAGTACTTC,CASSLSGPQETQYF
TRBV5-1,TRBJ2-5,few,TRBD2,TGCGCCAGCAGCTTAGGACTAGCGGGGACGTGGGAGACCCAGTACTTC,CASSLGLAGTWETQYF
TRBV10-3,TRBJ2-3,many,NA,TGTGCCATCAGTGCTAAGACTAGCACAGATACGCAGTATTTT,CAISAKTSTDTQYF
TRBV18,TRBJ2-1,NA,TRBD2,TGTGCCAGCTCACCAACTAGCGGCTACAATGAGCAGTTCTTC,CASSPTSGYNEQFF
TRBV23-1,TRBJ2-1,NA,TRBD2,TGCGCCAGCAGTCAATCAGGGACTAGCGGGGAGTACAATGAGCAGTTCTTC,CASSQSGTSGEYNEQFF
TRBV5-1,TRBJ1-1,NA,TRBD1,TGCGCCAGCAGCCGGGGACAGGGGAAGGGTAAGATGAACACTGAAGCTTTCTTT,CASSRGQGKGKMNTEAFF
TRBV4-2,TRBJ1-5,few,NA,TGTGCCAGCAGTCAGAGGGCAGGGAACAATCAGCCCCAGCATTTT,CASSQRAGNNQPQHF
TRBV15,TRBJ2-1,many,NA,TGTGCCACCAGCAGAGATAGGACGGAGGGACTGAATGAGCAGTTCTTC,CATSRDRTEGLNEQFF
TRBV7-6,TRBJ1-1,NA,NA,TGTGCCAGCAGCACTCAGGGAGGCACTGAAGCTTTCTTT,CASSTQGGTEAFF
TRBV9,TRBJ1-2,NA,TRBD1,TGTGCCAGCAGCGTCGGACAGGCCGATTTCTACACCTTC,CASSVGQADFYTF
TRBV18,TRBJ2-1,NA,NA,TGTGCCAGCTCACCGACCTCGGGCGAGCAGTTCTTC,CASSPTSGEQFF
TRBV7-2,TRBJ2-5,few,NA,TGTGCCAGCAGCTCCGGGATGCAAGAGACCCAGTACTTC,CASSSGMQETQYF